This TCR beta chain was found in a study of T-cell reconstitution after alpha-beta-depleted transplantation in children. Study-level points and caveats: Diversity of TCRbeta at day 60 was high in some patients, arising from surviving recipient T cells and thymic progenitors.

By sample share, this clonotype is medium-sized. What it binds is unknown. The CDR3 runs to 12 residues. Trimming stripped 1 base from V and 2 bases from J, with 3 bases between. Germline lookup yields CDR1 DFQATT and CDR2 SNEGSKA (reference sequence). Preparing the TCRbeta library involved the use of unique molecular identifiers. Each CDR3 protein gets one entry after TCRdb re-called the PCR reads with MiXCR. This sample has 45,000 to 55,000 distinct CDR3 sequences, with approximately 9.2% found just once. This clonotype was sampled from a male patient between 2 and 10 years old who had a stem cell transplant for chronic granulomatous disease, so the T cells may come from the graft donor. The V and J genes are TRBV20-1 and TRBJ1-5; D is undetermined. Sequenced material: PBMCs, mostly from graft donor cells, taken 60 days after TCRalphabeta/CD19-depleted stem cell transplant. DNA of the CDR3: TGCAGTGCTAGAGGGGGCAATCAGCCCCAGCATTTT. Protein product: CSARGGNQPQHF.